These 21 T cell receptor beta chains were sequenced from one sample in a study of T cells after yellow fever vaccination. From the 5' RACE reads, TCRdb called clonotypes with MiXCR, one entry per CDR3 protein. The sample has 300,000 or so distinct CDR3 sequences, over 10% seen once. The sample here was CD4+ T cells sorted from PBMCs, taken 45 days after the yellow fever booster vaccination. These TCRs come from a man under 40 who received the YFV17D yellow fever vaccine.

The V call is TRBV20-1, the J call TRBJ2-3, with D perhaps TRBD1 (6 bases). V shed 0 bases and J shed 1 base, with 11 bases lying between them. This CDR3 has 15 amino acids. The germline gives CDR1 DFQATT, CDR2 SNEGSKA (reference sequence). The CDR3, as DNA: TGCAGTGCTAGAGATCCAAGGACAGGCACAGATACGCAGTATTTT. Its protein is CSARDPRTGTDTQYF.

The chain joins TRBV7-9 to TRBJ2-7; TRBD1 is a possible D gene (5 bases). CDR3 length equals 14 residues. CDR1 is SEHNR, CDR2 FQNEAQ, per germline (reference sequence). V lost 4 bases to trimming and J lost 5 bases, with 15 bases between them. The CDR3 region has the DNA TGTGCCAGCAGCTCAAAAGCCAGGGTCAACGAGCAGTACTTC. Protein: CASSSKARVNEQYF.

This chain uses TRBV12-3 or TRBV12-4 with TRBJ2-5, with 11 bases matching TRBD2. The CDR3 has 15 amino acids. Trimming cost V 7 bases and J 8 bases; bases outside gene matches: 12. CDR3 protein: CASKTSGRWGDTQYF. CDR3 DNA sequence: TGTGCCAGCAAAACTAGCGGGAGATGGGGAGACACCCAGTACTTC.

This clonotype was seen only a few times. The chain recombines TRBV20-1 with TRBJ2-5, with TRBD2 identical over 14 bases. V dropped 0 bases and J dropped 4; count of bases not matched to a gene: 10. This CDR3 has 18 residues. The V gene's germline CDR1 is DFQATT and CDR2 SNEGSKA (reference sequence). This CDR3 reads CSARDHGLAGGGGETQYF. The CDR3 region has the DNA TGCAGTGCTAGAGATCACGGACTAGCGGGAGGAGGGGGAGAGACCCAGTACTTC.

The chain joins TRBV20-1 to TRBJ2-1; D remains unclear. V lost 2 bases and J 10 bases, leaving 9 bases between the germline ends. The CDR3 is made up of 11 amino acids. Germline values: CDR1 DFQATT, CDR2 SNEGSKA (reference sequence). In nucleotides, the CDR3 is TGCAGTGCTAGAAGCCCCGGAGAGCAGTTCTTC. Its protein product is CSARSPGEQFF.

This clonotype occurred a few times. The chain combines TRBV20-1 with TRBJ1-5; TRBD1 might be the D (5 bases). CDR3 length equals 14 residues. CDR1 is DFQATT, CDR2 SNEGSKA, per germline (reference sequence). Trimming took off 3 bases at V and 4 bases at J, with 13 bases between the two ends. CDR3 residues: CSARGSGPNQPQHF. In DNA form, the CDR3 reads TGCAGTGCTAGGGGTTCGGGACCGAATCAGCCCCAGCATTTT.

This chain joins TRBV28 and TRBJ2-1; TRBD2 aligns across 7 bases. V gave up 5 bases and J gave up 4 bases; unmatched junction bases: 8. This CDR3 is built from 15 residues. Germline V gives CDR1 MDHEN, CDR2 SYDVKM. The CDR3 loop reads CASSAAGVQYNEQFF. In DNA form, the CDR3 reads TGTGCCAGCAGTGCGGCGGGAGTACAGTACAATGAGCAGTTCTTC.

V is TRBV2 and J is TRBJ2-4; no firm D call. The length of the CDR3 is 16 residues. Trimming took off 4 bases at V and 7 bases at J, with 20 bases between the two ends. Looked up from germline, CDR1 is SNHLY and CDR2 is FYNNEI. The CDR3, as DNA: TGTGCCAGCAGTGTGTCCCCCCAGAGCCAAGGGAACATTCAGTACTTC. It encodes CASSVSPQSQGNIQYF. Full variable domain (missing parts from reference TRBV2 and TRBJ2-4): EPEVTQTPSHQVTQMGQEVILRCVPISNHLYFYWYRQILGQKVEFLVSFYNNEISEKSEIFDDQFSVERPDGSNFTLKIRSTKLEDSAMYFCASSVSPQSQGNIQYFGAGTRLSVL.

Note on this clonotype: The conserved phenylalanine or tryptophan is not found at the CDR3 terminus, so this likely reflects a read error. This chain's CDR3 is CASSVTFDTQYI. CDR3 nucleotides: TGTGCCAGCAGCGTTACTTTTGATACGCAGTATATT. The chain employs TRBV9 and TRBJ2-3; D gene uncertain. The CDR3 is 12 residues long. Trimming stripped 2 bases from V and 6 bases from J, with 7 bases between. Germline V CDR1 and CDR2: SGDLS, YYNGEE.

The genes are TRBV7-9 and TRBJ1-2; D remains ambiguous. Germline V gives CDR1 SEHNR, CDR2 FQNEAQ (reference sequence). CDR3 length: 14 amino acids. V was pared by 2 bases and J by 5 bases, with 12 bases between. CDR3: CASSLRFGGYGYTF. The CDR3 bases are TGTGCCAGCAGCTTACGATTTGGAGGTTATGGCTACACCTTC.

The CDR3 DNA reads as TGCAGTGCTAGAAGCCGGACAGGAAACCTCTACGAGCAGTACTTC. This sequence encodes CSARSRTGNLYEQYF. The chain joins TRBV20-1 to TRBJ2-7; 7 bases fit TRBD1. CDR1 and CDR2 from the germline V gene are DFQATT and SNEGSKA (reference sequence). The length of the CDR3 is 15 residues. V lost 2 bases to trimming and J lost 3 bases; unmatched junction nucleotides: 10.

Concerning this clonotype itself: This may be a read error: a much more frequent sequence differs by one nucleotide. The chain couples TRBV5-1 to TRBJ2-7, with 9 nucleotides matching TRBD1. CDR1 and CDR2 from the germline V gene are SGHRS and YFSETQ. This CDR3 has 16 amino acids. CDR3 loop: CASSLDGTGSSYELYF. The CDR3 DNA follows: TGCGCCAGCAGCTTGGATGGGACAGGGTCTTCCTACGAGCTGTACTTC.

The CDR3 DNA reads TGTGCCAGCAGCCAACCCTGGCGGACCTACGAGCAGTACTTC. This encodes CASSQPWRTYEQYF. The chain links TRBV7-2 to TRBJ2-7, with no clear D. With 5 bases removed from V and 2 bases from J, the gap between germline ends came to 13 bases. Looked up from germline, CDR1 is SGHTA and CDR2 is FQGNSA. This CDR3 region has 14 residues.

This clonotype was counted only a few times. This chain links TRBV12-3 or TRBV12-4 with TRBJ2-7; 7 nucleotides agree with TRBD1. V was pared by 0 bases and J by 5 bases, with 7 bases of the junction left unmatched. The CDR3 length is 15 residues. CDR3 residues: CASSLAWRQGHEQYF. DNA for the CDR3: TGTGCCAGCAGTTTAGCGTGGAGACAGGGTCACGAGCAGTACTTC.

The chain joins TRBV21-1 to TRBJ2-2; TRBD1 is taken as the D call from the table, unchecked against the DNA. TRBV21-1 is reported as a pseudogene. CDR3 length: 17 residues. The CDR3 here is CASSNDQGDRDTGELFF. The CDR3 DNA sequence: TGTGCCAGCAGCAATGATCAGGGGGACAGGGACACCGGGGAGCTGTTTTTT.

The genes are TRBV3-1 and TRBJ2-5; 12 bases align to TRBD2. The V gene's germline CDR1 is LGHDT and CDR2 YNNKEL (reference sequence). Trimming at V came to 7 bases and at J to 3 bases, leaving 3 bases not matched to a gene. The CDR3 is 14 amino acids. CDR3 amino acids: CASNRLAGEETQYF. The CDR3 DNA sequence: TGTGCCAGCAATCGACTAGCGGGAGAAGAGACCCAGTACTTC.

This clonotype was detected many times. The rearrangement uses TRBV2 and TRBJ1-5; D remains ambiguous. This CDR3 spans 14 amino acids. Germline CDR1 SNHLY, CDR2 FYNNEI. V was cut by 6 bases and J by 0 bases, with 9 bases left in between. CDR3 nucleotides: TGTGCCAGCAGCAGAACCCTTAGCAATCAGCCCCAGCATTTT. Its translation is CASSRTLSNQPQHF.

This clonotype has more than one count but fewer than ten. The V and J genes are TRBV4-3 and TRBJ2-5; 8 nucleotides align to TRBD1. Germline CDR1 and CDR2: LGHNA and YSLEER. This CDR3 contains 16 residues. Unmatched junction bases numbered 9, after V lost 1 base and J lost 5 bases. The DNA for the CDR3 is TGCGCCAGCAGCCAAGGGGAGACAGGGGATGTCGAGACCCAGTACTTC. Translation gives CASSQGETGDVETQYF.

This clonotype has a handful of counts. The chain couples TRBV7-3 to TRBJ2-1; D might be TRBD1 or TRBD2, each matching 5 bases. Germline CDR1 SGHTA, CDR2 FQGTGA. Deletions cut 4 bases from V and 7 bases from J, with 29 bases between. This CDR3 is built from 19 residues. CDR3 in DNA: TGTGCCAGCAGCTCCTATCCCGGGACCGGGGCCCCGAAAACAAATGAGCAGTTCTTC. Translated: CASSSYPGTGAPKTNEQFF.

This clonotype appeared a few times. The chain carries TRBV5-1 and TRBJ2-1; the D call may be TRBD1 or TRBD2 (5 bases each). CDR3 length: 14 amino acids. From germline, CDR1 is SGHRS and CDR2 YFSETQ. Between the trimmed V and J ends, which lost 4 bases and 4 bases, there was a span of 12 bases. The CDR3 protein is CASSVLGDYNEQFF. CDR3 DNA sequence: TGCGCCAGCAGCGTACTAGGGGATTACAATGAGCAGTTCTTC.

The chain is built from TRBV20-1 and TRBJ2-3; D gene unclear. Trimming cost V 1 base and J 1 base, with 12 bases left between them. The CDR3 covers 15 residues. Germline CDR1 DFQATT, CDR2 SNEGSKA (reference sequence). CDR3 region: CSARGFSMGTDTQYF. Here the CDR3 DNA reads TGCAGTGCTAGAGGTTTTAGTATGGGCACAGATACGCAGTATTTT.